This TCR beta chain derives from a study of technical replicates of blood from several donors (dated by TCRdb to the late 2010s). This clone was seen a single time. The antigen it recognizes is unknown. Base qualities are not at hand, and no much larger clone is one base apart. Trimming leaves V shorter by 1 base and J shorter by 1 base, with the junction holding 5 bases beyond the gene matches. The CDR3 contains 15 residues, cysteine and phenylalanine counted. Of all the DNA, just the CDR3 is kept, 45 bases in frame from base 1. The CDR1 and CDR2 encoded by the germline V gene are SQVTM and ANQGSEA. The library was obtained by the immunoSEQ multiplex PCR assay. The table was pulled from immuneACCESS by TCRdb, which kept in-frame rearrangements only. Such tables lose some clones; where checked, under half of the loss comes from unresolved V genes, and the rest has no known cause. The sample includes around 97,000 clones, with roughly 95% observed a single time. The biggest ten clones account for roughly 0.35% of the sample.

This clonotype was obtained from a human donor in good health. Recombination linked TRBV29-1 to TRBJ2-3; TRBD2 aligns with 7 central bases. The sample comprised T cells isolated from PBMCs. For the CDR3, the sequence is CSVEGGTIRTDTQYF. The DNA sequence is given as TGCAGCGTTGAAGGGGGGACTATCCGCACAGATACGCAGTATTTT.